This T cell receptor beta chain is drawn from a study of T cells in Graves' hyperthyroidism and ophthalmopathy. About the study: Peripheral blood was secured at the point of initial diagnosis, before any treatment.

After removal of 7 bases from V and 0 bases from J, the junction contained 6 bases not matched to a gene. Germline V gene data show CDR1 as MDHEN and CDR2 as SYDVKM. There are 16 residues in the CDR3. Clinicians diagnosed patients from clinical symptoms, serum thyroxine and TRAb, thyroid ultrasound and orbital computed tomography. Researchers amplified the TCR beta CDR3 regions from RNA transcripts. First-round RT-PCR of the TCR CDR3 relied on the HTBI primer set. Each CDR3 protein is one row after TCRdb ran MiXCR on the multiplex PCR reads. The sample carries 300,000 to 450,000 distinct CDR3 sequences, about a sixth recorded once.

The specimen sequenced was blood. The V call is TRBV28, the J call TRBJ2-2; TRBD1 matches 9 bases. This TCR came from a woman aged 40 to 55 with Graves' ophthalmopathy. The CDR3 DNA sequence: TGTGCCAGCACCAAGACAGGGGGTTCGAACACCGGGGAGCTGTTTTTT. This codes for CASTKTGGSNTGELFF.